The 32 T cell receptor beta chains below come from one sample, sequenced in a study of T cell responses to AZD1222 COVID-19 vaccine. The protocol was immunoSEQ multiplex PCR, while the TCRdb copy is restricted to in-frame clones and leaves out a portion. The data show about 140,000 clones, about 93% seen once. Sequenced material: peripheral blood, taken 28 days after the second AZD1222 dose. The source is an adult who received the AZD1222 COVID-19 vaccine.

This sequence joins TRBV5-4 and TRBJ2-3; 7 bases align to TRBD2. Germline V CDR1 and CDR2: SGHNT, YYREEE (reference sequence). This CDR3 contains 14 residues. V lost 4 bases and J lost 4; bases outside the gene matches: 6. CDR3 bases: TGTGCCAGCAGCGCTAGACTAGCCGCAGATACGCAGTATTTT. It translates to CASSARLAADTQYF.

CDR3 in amino acids: CASSILTTGFFPNYGYTF. The CDR3 region has the DNA TGTGCCAGTAGTATCCTGACGACAGGGTTCTTCCCAAACTATGGCTACACCTTC. This chain uses TRBV19 with TRBJ1-2, with TRBD1 matching 7 bases. This CDR3 comprises 18 residues. With 3 bases clipped from V and 2 bases from J, the junction kept 15 bases outside the gene matches. CDR1 is LNHDA, CDR2 SQIVND, per germline (reference sequence).

This sequence joins TRBV7-2 and TRBJ2-1; no clear D gene. The CDR3 spans 13 residues. Trimming cost V 10 bases and J 7 bases, with 17 bases left between them. Germline CDR1 SGHTA, CDR2 FQGNSA. CDR3 bases: TGTGCCACCCCGACCCCAAACCATAATGAGCAGTTCTTC. Its translation is CATPTPNHNEQFF.

The V call is TRBV19, the J call TRBJ1-4; D not resolved. The CDR3 contains 18 residues. Germline-derived CDR1 and CDR2 are LNHDA and SQIVND (reference sequence). Trimming cost V 5 bases and J 2 bases, with 21 bases left between them. Here the CDR3 reads CASSEARRKFTTNEKLFF. Written as DNA, the CDR3 is TGTGCCAGTAGTGAAGCTAGGAGGAAATTTACCACTAATGAAAAACTGTTTTTT. Combining the CDR3 with reference TRBV19 and TRBJ1-4 gives the whole variable domain DGGITQSPKYLFRKEGQNVTLSCEQNLNHDAMYWYRQDPGQGLRLIYYSQIVNDFQKGDIAEGYSVSREKKESFPLTVTSAQKNPTAFYLCASSEARRKFTTNEKLFFGSGTQLSVL.

The chain has TRBV13 and TRBJ1-4; no definite D call. This CDR3 has 14 amino acids. V lost 5 bases to trimming and J lost 7 bases, with 14 bases between them. CDR1 and CDR2 (germline): PRHDT, FYEKMQ (reference sequence). The CDR3 DNA reads as TGTGCCAGCAGCCGGAGCTTATTGGGTGAAAAACTGTTTTTT. It encodes CASSRSLLGEKLFF.

This chain uses TRBV6-5 with TRBJ2-7; D is ambiguous. V was clipped by 6 bases and J by 7 bases, with 19 bases between them. CDR3 length: 14 amino acids. Germline CDR1 MNHEY, CDR2 SVGAGI. This CDR3 reads CASRAEGPSREQYF. The CDR3 DNA sequence: TGTGCCAGCAGGGCAGAAGGCCCGTCTCGAGAGCAGTACTTC.

V usage is TRBV7-9 and J usage is TRBJ1-1; D call uncertain. CDR1 SEHNR and CDR2 FQNEAQ come from the germline V gene (reference sequence). There are 15 residues in the CDR3. Trimming cost V 5 bases and J 1 base, with 14 bases left between them. This CDR3 reads CASSLPGRQNTEAFF. CDR3 bases: TGTGCCAGCAGCCTCCCCGGACGGCAGAACACTGAAGCTTTCTTT. The full variable domain, rest sourced from reference TRBV7-9 and TRBJ1-1, is DTGVSQNPRHKITKRGQNVTFRCDPISEHNRLYWYRQTLGQGPEFLTYFQNEAQLEKSRLLSDRFSAERPKGSFSTLEIQRTEQGDSAMYLCASSLPGRQNTEAFFGQGTRLTVV.

The chain carries TRBV11-2 and TRBJ1-2, with D maybe TRBD1 (5 bases). The ends were cut back, 3 bases at V and 2 bases at J, with 25 bases in the middle. Germline CDR1 reads SGHAT; CDR2 reads FQNNGV. The CDR3 has 19 residues. The CDR3 here is CASSFTKVGQQDRNYGYTF. DNA for the CDR3: TGTGCCAGCAGCTTTACCAAGGTGGGGCAGCAAGACCGAAACTATGGCTACACCTTC.

This sequence joins TRBV28 and TRBJ1-2; 7 positions match TRBD1. The CDR3 is 13 residues long. The ends lost 5 bases at V and 4 bases at J; junction bases unmatched: 4. Per the germline V gene, CDR1 is MDHEN and CDR2 is SYDVKM. The CDR3 DNA is TGTGCCAGCAGTCTTGGGACAGTCTATGGCTACACCTTC. This translates into CASSLGTVYGYTF.

V and J are TRBV9 and TRBJ2-3, with TRBD1 identical over 10 bases. V shed 3 bases and J 5 bases; nucleotides not matched to a gene: 6. The V gene's germline CDR1 is SGDLS and CDR2 YYNGEE. The CDR3 spans 15 residues. The CDR3 loop reads CASSADRGYEDTQYF. CDR3 bases: TGTGCCAGCAGCGCGGACAGGGGGTATGAAGATACGCAGTATTTT.

This clone was detected only a few times. V gene TRBV6-4 combines with J gene TRBJ1-2, with TRBD1 as a possible D gene (6 bases). Germline values: CDR1 MRHNA, CDR2 SNTAGT. The CDR3 covers 14 residues. The ends were cut back, 10 bases at V and 5 bases at J, with 20 bases in the middle. CDR3 amino acids: CATYPGTRRYGYTF. Here the CDR3 DNA reads TGTGCCACTTATCCAGGGACAAGGAGATATGGCTACACCTTC.

The V gene is TRBV5-4, the J gene TRBJ2-7, with TRBD1 matching 7 bases. After removal of 2 bases from V and 2 bases from J, the junction contained 4 bases not matched to a gene. CDR1 is SGHNT, CDR2 YYREEE, per germline (reference sequence). CDR3 length: 14 residues. The CDR3 protein is CASSFRQGAYEQYF. Here the CDR3 DNA reads TGTGCCAGCAGCTTCCGGCAGGGGGCCTACGAGCAGTACTTC.

The CDR3 protein is CATSVLGTGGETQYF. The CDR3 nucleotides read TGTGCCACCAGTGTCCTCGGGACAGGGGGGGAGACCCAGTACTTC. The chain uses TRBV24-1 and TRBJ2-5; 11 nucleotides match TRBD1. The ends lost 5 bases at V and 5 bases at J; junction bases unmatched: 6. The CDR3 covers 15 residues. Germline CDR1 and CDR2: KGHDR and SFDVKD.

This clone has just one count. The chain employs TRBV7-3 and TRBJ2-3; D gene uncertain. CDR3 size: 14 residues. Germline CDR1 SGHTA, CDR2 FQGTGA. Trimming pared 3 bases from V and 5 bases from J, leaving 12 bases between. The CDR3 coding sequence is TGTGCCAGCAGCTTCGCTACCAGGAAAGATACGCAGTATTTT. Its protein product is CASSFATRKDTQYF.

V and J are TRBV13 and TRBJ2-5; D might be TRBD1 (6 bases). V lost 3 bases and J lost 2, with 13 bases in between. In germline, CDR1 is PRHDT, CDR2 FYEKMQ (reference sequence). This CDR3 has 15 residues. CDR3 nucleotide sequence: TGTGCCAGCAGCTTGGTGGGGGCACCACAAGAGACCCAGTACTTC. Its translation: CASSLVGAPQETQYF.

The chain employs TRBV2 and TRBJ2-1, with 7 nucleotides matching TRBD2. The CDR3 runs to 16 residues. The germline V gene encodes CDR1 SNHLY and CDR2 FYNNEI. V dropped 4 bases and J dropped 3; count of bases not matched to a gene: 9. In DNA form, the CDR3 reads TGTGCCAGCAGTGCAGGGCCGAGCGGGAACTACAATGAGCAGTTCTTC. Translation: CASSAGPSGNYNEQFF. The complete variable domain, with remaining parts taken from reference TRBV2 and TRBJ2-1, reads EPEVTQTPSHQVTQMGQEVILRCVPISNHLYFYWYRQILGQKVEFLVSFYNNEISEKSEIFDDQFSVERPDGSNFTLKIRSTKLEDSAMYFCASSAGPSGNYNEQFFGPGTRLTVL.

V usage is TRBV9 and J usage is TRBJ2-1; D possibly matches TRBD1 or TRBD2 (5 bases each). Germline assignment: CDR1 SGDLS and CDR2 YYNGEE. V dropped 5 bases and J dropped 7 bases, with 16 bases sitting between them. The CDR3 runs to 14 residues. The CDR3 nucleotides are TGTGCCAGCAGACAATCCGGGACCTCTAATGAGCAGTTCTTC. The encoded protein is CASRQSGTSNEQFF.

The J gene is TRBJ1-2, the V gene TRBV27; D uncertain. CDR1 MNHEY and CDR2 SMNVEV come from the germline V gene (reference sequence). There are 13 residues in the CDR3. The V end was cut by 3 bases, the J end by 1 base, with 6 bases between. In nucleotides, the CDR3 is TGTGCCAGCAGTTTTTCCGTTAACTATGGCTACACCTTC. Translating it yields CASSFSVNYGYTF.

J is TRBJ1-2 and V is TRBV5-4, with D possibly matching TRBD1 (5 bases). Trimming removed 0 bases at V and 6 bases at J, with 9 bases between. The CDR3 sequence is 13 residues long. The germline gives CDR1 SGHNT, CDR2 YYREEE (reference sequence). The CDR3 DNA reads as TGTGCCAGCAGCTTGGGAGGGGTTGATGGCTACACCTTC. Translating gives CASSLGGVDGYTF.

J is TRBJ2-1 and V is TRBV11-3, with 14 bases fitting TRBD2. Losses at the gene ends were 5 bases for V and 10 bases for J; bases not matched to a gene: 4. Germline loops: CDR1 SGHNT, CDR2 YENEEA. This CDR3 spans 14 amino acids. CDR3 protein: CASSPGLAGEEQFF. In DNA, the CDR3 is TGTGCCAGCAGCCCGGGACTAGCGGGAGAGGAGCAGTTCTTC.

V usage is TRBV13 and J usage is TRBJ1-5, with TRBD1 identical over 9 bases. The CDR3 sequence is 15 residues long. Germline loops: CDR1 PRHDT, CDR2 FYEKMQ (reference sequence). V shed 4 bases and J 4 bases; nucleotides not matched to a gene: 5. The CDR3 DNA follows: TGTGCCAGCAGCTCGGGACAGGGAAATAATCAGCCCCAGCATTTT. It encodes CASSSGQGNNQPQHF.

The chain carries TRBV7-3 and TRBJ2-1; 7 nucleotides line up with TRBD1. CDR1 and CDR2 from the germline V gene are SGHTA and FQGTGA. The CDR3 length is 17 residues. V was clipped by 4 bases and J by 2 bases; unmatched bases: 11. The CDR3 DNA follows: TGTGCCAGCAGCTCACGAGCCGGGACAGTTGCCTACAATGAGCAGTTCTTC. Amino acid sequence: CASSSRAGTVAYNEQFF.

The chain carries TRBV11-3 and TRBJ2-1, with 8 bases that match TRBD2. V trimming: 4 bases; J trimming: 9 bases; junction bases outside the gene matches: 8. Germline CDR1 and CDR2: SGHNT and YENEEA. The CDR3 runs to 14 residues. As DNA, the CDR3 is TGTGCCAGCAGCTACCGGGGGGGCAGGAGTGAGCAGTTCTTC. It yields the protein CASSYRGGRSEQFF.

This chain links TRBV6-5 with TRBJ1-2; TRBD1 agrees at 9 bases. The germline V gene has CDR1 MNHEY and CDR2 SVGAGI. The junction had 10 bases not matched to a gene; V was cut back by 0 bases and J by 8 bases. This CDR3 is 16 amino acids long. This chain's CDR3 is CASSYSFGTGFRGYTF. DNA of the CDR3: TGTGCCAGCAGTTACTCGTTCGGGACAGGGTTTCGGGGCTACACCTTC.

V and J are TRBV6-1 and TRBJ1-5, with a possible D match to TRBD1 (6 bases). This CDR3 has 15 residues. V lost 3 bases to trimming and J lost 2 bases, with 11 bases between them. Germline V CDR1 and CDR2: MNHNS, SASEGT. The CDR3 is CASSDIRGGNQPQHF. The DNA of the CDR3 is TGTGCCAGCAGTGATATCAGGGGAGGCAATCAGCCCCAGCATTTT.

This chain joins TRBV19 and TRBJ2-2; D gene ambiguous. Germline loops: CDR1 LNHDA, CDR2 SQIVND (reference sequence). This CDR3 has 13 amino acids. Deletions cut 6 bases from V and 4 bases from J, with 9 bases between. Here the CDR3 DNA reads TGTGCCAGTAGGGAACTCGGCACCGGGGAGCTGTTTTTT. This sequence encodes CASRELGTGELFF.

The chain employs TRBV9 and TRBJ1-1; no clear D. The V and J ends lost 3 bases and 1 base respectively, with 13 bases between them. Germline loops: CDR1 SGDLS, CDR2 YYNGEE. The CDR3 is made up of 15 amino acids. The chain's CDR3 is CASSAGARTNTEAFF. DNA for the CDR3: TGTGCCAGCAGCGCAGGTGCCAGGACGAACACTGAAGCTTTCTTT.

The chain links TRBV7-9 to TRBJ2-1; the match to TRBD2 covers 7 bases. J was trimmed by 8 bases and V by 5 bases; bases with no gene match: 12. Looked up from germline, CDR1 is SEHNR and CDR2 is FQNEAQ (reference sequence). This CDR3 comprises 15 residues. CDR3 nucleotides: TGTGCCAGCAGCCCCTCTATGGGAGGGCCTTATGAGCAGTTCTTC. Translated: CASSPSMGGPYEQFF.

V gene TRBV9 combines with J gene TRBJ2-2; D not certain. Germline lookup yields CDR1 SGDLS and CDR2 YYNGEE. V was clipped by 3 bases and J by 3 bases, with 12 bases between them. The CDR3 contains 15 residues. The CDR3 DNA sequence: TGTGCCAGCAGCGCTCGACCCCTCCACACCGGGGAGCTGTTTTTT. Its protein is CASSARPLHTGELFF.

V is TRBV29-1 and J is TRBJ1-4; D is unclear. From germline, CDR1 is SQVTM and CDR2 ANQGSEA. Trimming shortened V by 4 bases and J by 8 bases, and 17 bases separated the two germline ends. The CDR3 has 14 residues. CDR3 DNA sequence: TGCAGCGTTGGGATTGCGGGGTTTGGAGAAAAACTGTTTTTT. Encoded protein: CSVGIAGFGEKLFF.

This chain links TRBV12-3 or TRBV12-4 with TRBJ2-1; D not certain. V gave up 2 bases and J gave up 7 bases, with 9 bases separating them. This CDR3 contains 13 residues. CDR3 in amino acids: CASSLHSANEQFF. In DNA form, the CDR3 reads TGTGCCAGCAGTTTACACTCAGCGAATGAGCAGTTCTTC.

The chain uses TRBV7-2 and TRBJ1-5; tentative D call: TRBD1 (6 bases). CDR3 size: 14 residues. V was cut by 6 bases and J by 9 bases, with 18 bases left in between. Per the germline V gene, CDR1 is SGHTA and CDR2 is FQGNSA. The DNA of the CDR3 is TGTGCCAGCAGTGTACAGGGCGAAGTGGGGCCCCAGCATTTT. Encoded protein: CASSVQGEVGPQHF.